These T cell receptor beta chains were read from a single sample in a study of blood T cell repertoires in COVID-19. The assay was immunoSEQ multiplex PCR, and TCRdb's table has in-frame clones only and misses some. The table includes approximately 240,000 clones, 70% to 85% detected once. Input material: peripheral blood. The receptors originated from an elderly woman with active or convalescent COVID-19. The CDR3 runs from the conserved cysteine through the conserved F or W. The D gene is left open where the match is weak. Part of the rows lack a size; the others show once, few, many or a class for expanded clones.

TRBJ2-7,-,TRBV7-2,14,-,TGTGCCAGCAGCTTAGGCGGGGACGCCTACGAGCAGTACTTC,CASSLGGDAYEQYF
TRBJ1-3,TRBD1,TRBV29-1,15,few,TGCAGCGTTGCCCTGGGACAGAACTCTGGAAACACCATATATTTT,CSVALGQNSGNTIYF
TRBJ2-2,-,TRBV29-1,13,-,TGCAGCGTTGTGCCCAGGGGTGCTTCGGAGCTGTTTTTT,CSVVPRGASELFF
TRBJ2-7,TRBD2,TRBV19,17,-,TGTGCCAGTAGTAGCCGGGGACTAGCGGGAGGGTTCGACGAGCAGTACTTC,CASSSRGLAGGFDEQYF
TRBJ2-2,-,TRBV6-4,13,few,TGTGCCAGCAGCTTGTCTGGGACAGGGGAGCTGTTTTTT,CASSLSGTGELFF
TRBJ2-2,-,TRBV5-4,13,-,TGTGCCAGCACTAGTACGAACACCGGGGAGCTGTTTTTT,CASTSTNTGELFF
TRBJ2-7,-,TRBV5-1,12,few,TGCGCCAGCACCGGGTCTTCCTACGAGCAGTACTTC,CASTGSSYEQYF
TRBJ1-1,-,TRBV4-1,15,-,TGCGCCAGCAGCCAGCAAACCGGGTCTAACACTGAAGCTTTCTTT,CASSQQTGSNTEAFF
TRBJ1-3,-,TRBV19,16,-,TGTGCCAGTAGTATATACAGGTCCAGCTCTGGAAACACCATATATTTT,CASSIYRSSSGNTIYF
TRBJ2-7,-,TRBV19,16,-,TGTGCCAGTAGGAGAGATACAGGACGTTCCTCCTACGAGCAGTACTTC,CASRRDTGRSSYEQYF
TRBJ2-1,TRBD2,TRBV10-1,16,-,TGCGCCAGCAGTGACCTAGGGACTAGCACTATAGATGAGCAGTTCTTC,CASSDLGTSTIDEQFF
TRBJ1-4,TRBD1,TRBV9,15,-,TGTGCCAGCAGCTCGCACAGGGGGACTAATGAAAAACTGTTTTTT,CASSSHRGTNEKLFF
TRBJ2-1,TRBD2,TRBV19,15,-,TGTGCCAGTACCGCTGCCTCGACTAGCATCTCTGAGCAGTTCTTC,CASTAASTSISEQFF
TRBJ2-1,TRBD2,TRBV5-1,17,once,TGCGCCAGCAGCTTGAACAGAGCGGGAGGAGGGGACAATGAGCAGTTCTTC,CASSLNRAGGGDNEQFF
TRBJ2-6,-,TRBV28,16,few,TGTGCCAGCAGACCTTCGACAGCGTCTGGGGCCAACGTCCTGACTTTC,CASRPSTASGANVLTF
TRBJ1-1,-,TRBV4-1,18,few,TGCGCCAGCAGCCCCCCCTTAGAACCCTCAAGACAGGATAAGTCAGCTTTCTTT,CASSPPLEPSRQDKSAFF
TRBJ1-1,TRBD1,TRBV30,17,-,TGTGCCTGGAGTCCAACCCGGACAGGGGTTAGAGGGACTGAAGCTTTCTTT,CAWSPTRTGVRGTEAFF
TRBJ2-3,TRBD1,TRBV29-1,10,-,TGCAGCATATTTGACGGGACAGGGTATTTT,CSIFDGTGYF
TRBJ1-5,-,TRBV30,15,-,TGTGCCTGGAGTGTACTTGGGTCCACAGATCAGCCCCAGCATTTT,CAWSVLGSTDQPQHF
TRBJ2-6,-,TRBV4-2,13,-,TGTGCCAGCAGCCAAGATCCTATACTGGCGGTAACTTTC,CASSQDPILAVTF
TRBJ1-4,-,TRBV28,14,-,TGTGCCAGCACCACCCCAGGGGTAAGAGAAAAACTGTTTTTT,CASTTPGVREKLFF
TRBJ2-1,-,TRBV2,15,-,TGTGCCAGCAGTGAAAACCGGGGGTCCTACAATGAGCAGTTCTTC,CASSENRGSYNEQFF
TRBJ2-5,TRBD1,TRBV5-1,15,-,TGCGCCAGCAGCGAGCAGGGGGAGCCCCAAGAGACCCAGTACTTC,CASSEQGEPQETQYF
TRBJ1-6,TRBD1,TRBV5-1,14,-,TGCGCCAGTACACGGAGGACAGGGGATTCACCCCTCCACTTT,CASTRRTGDSPLHF
TRBJ1-5,-,TRBV3-1/TRBV3-2,17,-,TGTGCCAGCAGCCAAGGCTTTTCACAGATCGTTGCTCAGCCCCAGCATTTT,CASSQGFSQIVAQPQHF
TRBJ2-7,-,TRBV5-6,15,-,TGTGCCAGCAGTGGTCGTTACAGGAGCTCCTACGAGCAGTACTTC,CASSGRYRSSYEQYF
TRBJ2-7,-,TRBV5-8,12,-,TGTGCCAGCAGCTCGAGTAGAATACAGGGGTACTTC,CASSSSRIQGYF
TRBJ1-1,-,TRBV10-3,14,-,TGTGCCATCAACCAAGACACGATGAACACTGAAGCTTTCTTT,CAINQDTMNTEAFF
TRBJ1-5,-,TRBV28,16,once,TGTGCGATAACGACGGGGAATCGGGATAACAATCAGCCCCAGCATTTT,CAITTGNRDNNQPQHF
TRBJ2-7,-,TRBV6-5,13,-,TGTGCCAGCAGTTACCAAGGGGGCTACGAGCAGTACTTC,CASSYQGGYEQYF
TRBJ2-7,-,TRBV7-9,15,few,TGTGCCAGCAGCTCGCCCCGACGACGGGCCTACGAGCAGTACTTC,CASSSPRRRAYEQYF
TRBJ1-3,TRBD1,TRBV4-1,17,-,TGCGCCAGCAGCCAAGCCTGGGACAGGGTCTCTGGAAACACCATATATTTT,CASSQAWDRVSGNTIYF
TRBJ2-7,-,TRBV5-6,12,-,TGTGCCAGCAGCCAATGGAGCTACGAGCAGTACTTC,CASSQWSYEQYF
TRBJ1-5,TRBD1,TRBV28,17,-,TGTGCCAGCAGCTCCGTGAGGGGACAGGGGTACAATCAGCCCCAGCATTTT,CASSSVRGQGYNQPQHF
TRBJ2-3,TRBD2,TRBV29-1,15,-,TGCAGCGTCGCCGGGACTAGCGGGGTGACAGATACGCAGTATTTT,CSVAGTSGVTDTQYF
TRBJ1-1,-,TRBV19,15,few,TGTGCCAGTAGTATAGGAGACAGTGGGAACACTGAAGCTTTCTTT,CASSIGDSGNTEAFF
TRBJ1-2,-,TRBV19,13,-,TGTGCCAGTAGTGGGCGGGACGGCTATGGCTACACCTTC,CASSGRDGYGYTF
TRBJ2-7,TRBD2,TRBV10-2,14,-,TGCGCCAGCAGTGGGACTAGCGGGAGTGTGGAGCAGTACTTC,CASSGTSGSVEQYF
TRBJ2-1,-,TRBV2,14,-,TGTGCCAGCAGAGCCGGGAGCTCCTACAATGAGCAGTTCTTC,CASRAGSSYNEQFF
TRBJ2-1,TRBD2,TRBV7-8,15,-,TGTGCCAGCAGCTTATCGCGGGGGGGATACAATGAGCAGTTCTTC,CASSLSRGGYNEQFF
TRBJ2-5,TRBD2,TRBV24-1,16,-,TGTGCCACCAGTGACACAGAGACTAGCGGGAGGGAGACCCAGTACTTC,CATSDTETSGRETQYF
TRBJ2-2,TRBD2,TRBV5-8,17,-,TGTGCCAGCAGCAGGACTAGCGGGAGGGCCTTGTCCGGGGAGCTGTTTTTT,CASSRTSGRALSGELFF
TRBJ2-1,-,TRBV5-1,15,-,TGCGCCAGCAGCTTGAGGGACACTTCCTACAATGAGCAGTTCTTC,CASSLRDTSYNEQFF
TRBJ1-3,-,TRBV18,17,-,TGTGCCAGCTCACCACCGGGCCTACCTGGGTCTGGAAACACCATATATTTT,CASSPPGLPGSGNTIYF
TRBJ2-2,-,TRBV28,16,-,TGTGCCAGCAGCTCTCCCTTAGGAGGCCCGACCGGGGAGCTGTTTTTT,CASSSPLGGPTGELFF
TRBJ2-3,TRBD2,TRBV19,15,-,TGTGCCAGTAGTCCCGTTCTAGCGGGAGCAGATACGCAGTATTTT,CASSPVLAGADTQYF
TRBJ1-2,-,TRBV27,15,once,TGTGCCAGCAGTCCGAGGACAGCCGGGGCAGGAGGCTACACCTTC,CASSPRTAGAGGYTF
TRBJ1-4,-,TRBV9,14,-,TGTGCCAGCAGCGTAGAAGTTCGGGGTGAAAAACTGTTTTTT,CASSVEVRGEKLFF
TRBJ1-4,TRBD1,TRBV10-3,15,-,TGTGCCATCAGTGACCAAGACAGGGTTGAGGAAAAACTGTTTTTT,CAISDQDRVEEKLFF
TRBJ2-1,-,TRBV2,14,-,TGTGCCAGCAGCAACATACAGGGTCACAATGAGCAGTTCTTC,CASSNIQGHNEQFF
TRBJ2-3,TRBD2,TRBV5-1,14,-,TGCGCCAGCAGCGCTTGGGAGGGTACAGATACGCAGTATTTT,CASSAWEGTDTQYF
TRBJ2-3,-,TRBV5-1,14,-,TGCGCCAGCAGCTTTCTGACAGACACAGATACGCAGTATTTT,CASSFLTDTDTQYF